One and the same sample provided the 9 T cell receptor beta chains below, sequenced in a study of cytomegalovirus exposure and HLA in healthy donors. Here immunoSEQ multiplex PCR was the method, and the copy in TCRdb shows in-frame clones only, minus some. The data contain a few hundred thousand clones, 70% to 90% of them seen just once; the ten biggest clones take up approximately 1%. The sequenced material came from PBMCs. Source of these receptors: a woman aged 18-29 years in good health and CMV-seronegative.

V usage is TRBV19 and J usage is TRBJ2-1; 12 bases map to TRBD2. This CDR3 has 16 amino acids. V lost 3 bases, J lost 8 bases, and 8 bases stayed unmatched. Germline V gene sequence: CDR1 LNHDA, CDR2 SQIVND (reference sequence). CDR3 region: CASSIPSRLAGDEQFF. The CDR3 DNA reads as TGTGCCAGTAGTATCCCCAGTCGACTAGCGGGAGATGAGCAGTTCTTC.

This sequence joins TRBV7-9 and TRBJ1-1; D unclear. This CDR3 is built from 19 residues. Germline V lookup: CDR1 SEHNR, CDR2 FQNEAQ (reference sequence). V lost 1 base, J lost 0 bases, and 21 bases lay in between. CDR3 loop: CASSLVRFGRKIMNTEAFF. The CDR3 bases are TGTGCCAGCAGCTTAGTGCGGTTTGGCAGAAAAATAATGAACACTGAAGCTTTCTTT.

The gene calls are TRBV18 and TRBJ2-7, with 11 bases identical to TRBD1. The junction had 12 bases not matched to a gene; V was cut back by 6 bases and J by 5 bases. The V gene's germline CDR1 is KGHSH and CDR2 LQKENI. The CDR3 runs to 16 residues. CDR3 residues: CASSPTLGTGGDEQYF. The CDR3 region has the DNA TGTGCCAGCTCCCCTACTCTCGGGACAGGGGGGGACGAGCAGTACTTC.

V is TRBV2 and J is TRBJ2-7; D uncertain. Trimming took 6 bases from V and 0 from J, leaving 12 bases between them. The CDR3 contains 14 residues. Germline V gene lookup returns CDR1 SNHLY and CDR2 FYNNEI. The CDR3 here is CASRADGVSYEQYF. In DNA form, the CDR3 reads TGTGCCAGCAGGGCCGACGGAGTCTCCTACGAGCAGTACTTC.

This chain connects TRBV4-1 to TRBJ2-7; 12 bases match TRBD2. In germline, CDR1 is MGHRA, CDR2 YSYEKL. V lost 3 bases and J lost 3; bases outside the gene matches: 6. CDR3 size: 16 residues. The CDR3 DNA reads as TGCGCCAGCAGCCATCTACGGACTAGCGGGATCTACGAGCAGTACTTC. This sequence encodes CASSHLRTSGIYEQYF.

The V and J genes are TRBV6-6 and TRBJ2-7, with D hard to call. This CDR3 is built from 15 residues. Germline-derived CDR1 and CDR2 are MNHNY and SVGAGI (reference sequence). Trimming took off 2 bases at V and 2 bases at J, with 13 bases between the two ends. The CDR3 DNA is TGTGCCAGCAGTTACCCCGGGTCGAGGACCTACGAGCAGTACTTC. This encodes CASSYPGSRTYEQYF.

CDR3 residues: CASMPGRGGETQYF. CDR3 DNA sequence: TGTGCCAGCATGCCGGGGAGGGGAGGAGAGACCCAGTACTTC. The V and J genes are TRBV7-9 and TRBJ2-5, with 7 bases lining up with TRBD2. This CDR3 comprises 14 residues. V lost 7 bases to trimming and J lost 4 bases; unmatched junction nucleotides: 9. Germline loops: CDR1 SEHNR, CDR2 FQNEAQ (reference sequence).

The chain is built from TRBV10-1 and TRBJ1-3, with D possibly matching TRBD1 (5 bases). CDR1 is WNHNN and CDR2 is SYGVQD in the germline V gene (reference sequence). This CDR3 is 15 amino acids long. Trimming removed 3 bases at V and 2 bases at J, with 11 bases between. The CDR3 reads CASSESSRAGNTIYF. Here the CDR3 DNA reads TGCGCCAGCAGTGAATCTTCCAGGGCTGGAAACACCATATATTTT.

The genes are TRBV6-5 and TRBJ1-5, with 9 bases lining up with TRBD1. The length of the CDR3 is 14 residues. CDR1 is MNHEY and CDR2 is SVGAGI in the germline V gene. With V trimmed by 6 bases and J by 5 bases, 5 bases remained unmatched. Here the CDR3 reads CASSLTGGHQPQHF. CDR3 bases: TGTGCCAGCAGCCTTACAGGGGGCCATCAGCCCCAGCATTTT.